The 2 T cell receptor beta chains below were found in one sample sequenced in a study of OX40 agonist ivuxolimab in advanced cancers. Clones were read by immunoSEQ multiplex PCR, and TCRdb kept only the in-frame ones, dropping some. This table holds approximately 70,000 clones, 86% found once. The specimen was CD4+ or CD8+ T cells sorted from blood, collected in a trial of the OX40 agonist ivuxolimab. The receptor source for this set is an adult with an advanced solid tumor such as melanoma, head and neck, liver or kidney cancer.

This clone was recorded once. This rearrangement joins TRBV21-1 to TRBJ2-7. TRBV21-1 is shown as a pseudogene. The CDR3 sequence is 19 residues long. The CDR3 region is CASSKYPWSIGGPYYEQYF. Written as DNA, the CDR3 is TGTGCCAGCAGCAAATATCCCTGGTCAATAGGGGGGCCCTACTACGAGCAGTACTTC.

The chain employs TRBV30 and TRBJ2-5; tentative D call: TRBD1 (5 bases). The CDR3 sequence is 12 residues long. Trimming cost V 2 bases and J 5 bases, with 9 bases left between them. Germline V CDR1 and CDR2: GTSNPN, SVGIG (reference sequence). DNA of the CDR3: TGTGCCTGGAGTAGACAGATCGAGACCCAGTACTTC. Translating it yields CAWSRQIETQYF.